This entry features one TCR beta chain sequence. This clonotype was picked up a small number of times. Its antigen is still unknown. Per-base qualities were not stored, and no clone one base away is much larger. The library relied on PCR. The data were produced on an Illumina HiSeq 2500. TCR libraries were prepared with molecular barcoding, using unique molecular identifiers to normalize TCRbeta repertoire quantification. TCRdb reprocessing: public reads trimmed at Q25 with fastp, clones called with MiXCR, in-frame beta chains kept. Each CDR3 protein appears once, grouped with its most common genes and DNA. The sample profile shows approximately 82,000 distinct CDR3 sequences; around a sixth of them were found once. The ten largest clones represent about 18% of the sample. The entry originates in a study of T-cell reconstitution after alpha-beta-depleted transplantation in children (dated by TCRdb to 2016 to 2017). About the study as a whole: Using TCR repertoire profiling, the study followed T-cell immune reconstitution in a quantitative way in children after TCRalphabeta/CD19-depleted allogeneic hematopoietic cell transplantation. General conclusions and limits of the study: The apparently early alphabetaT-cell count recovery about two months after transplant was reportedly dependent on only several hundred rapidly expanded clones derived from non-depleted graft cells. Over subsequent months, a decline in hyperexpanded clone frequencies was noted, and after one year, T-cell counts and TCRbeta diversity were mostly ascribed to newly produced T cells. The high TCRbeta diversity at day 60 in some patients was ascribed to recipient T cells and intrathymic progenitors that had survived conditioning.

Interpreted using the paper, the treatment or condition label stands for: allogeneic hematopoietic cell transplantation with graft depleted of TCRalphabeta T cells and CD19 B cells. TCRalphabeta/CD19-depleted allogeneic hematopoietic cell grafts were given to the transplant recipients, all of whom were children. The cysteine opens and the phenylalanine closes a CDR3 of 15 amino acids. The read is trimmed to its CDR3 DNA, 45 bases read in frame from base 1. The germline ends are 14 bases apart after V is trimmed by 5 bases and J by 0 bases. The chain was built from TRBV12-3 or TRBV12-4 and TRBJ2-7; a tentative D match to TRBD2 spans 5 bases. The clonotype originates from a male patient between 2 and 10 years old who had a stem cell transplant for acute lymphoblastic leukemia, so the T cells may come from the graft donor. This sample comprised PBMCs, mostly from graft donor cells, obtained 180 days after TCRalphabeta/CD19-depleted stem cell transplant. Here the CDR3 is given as CASSTPGGLSYEQYF. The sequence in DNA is TGTGCCAGCAGTACCCCAGGAGGACTCTCCTACGAGCAGTACTTC.